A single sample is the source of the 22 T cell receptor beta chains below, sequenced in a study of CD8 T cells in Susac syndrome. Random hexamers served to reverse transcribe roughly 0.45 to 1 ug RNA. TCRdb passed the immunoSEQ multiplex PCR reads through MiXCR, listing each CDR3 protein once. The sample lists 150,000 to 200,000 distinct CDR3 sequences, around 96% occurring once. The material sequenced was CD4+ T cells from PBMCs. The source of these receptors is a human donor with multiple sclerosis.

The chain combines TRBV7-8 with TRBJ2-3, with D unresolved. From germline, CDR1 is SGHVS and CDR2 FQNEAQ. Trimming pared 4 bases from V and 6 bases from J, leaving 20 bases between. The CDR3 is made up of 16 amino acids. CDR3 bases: TGTGCCAGCAGCTCTTCGAGGTTGGGGTTGGGGGATACGCAGTATTTT. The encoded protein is CASSSSRLGLGDTQYF.

Written as DNA, the CDR3 is TGCAGTGCTAGAACTAGCGCAGATACGCAGTATTTT. It encodes CSARTSADTQYF. The chain combines TRBV20-1 with TRBJ2-3; 7 bases align to TRBD2. The CDR3 loop spans 12 amino acids. Germline V gene data show CDR1 as DFQATT and CDR2 as SNEGSKA (reference sequence). V was clipped by 2 bases and J by 4 bases; unmatched bases: 0.

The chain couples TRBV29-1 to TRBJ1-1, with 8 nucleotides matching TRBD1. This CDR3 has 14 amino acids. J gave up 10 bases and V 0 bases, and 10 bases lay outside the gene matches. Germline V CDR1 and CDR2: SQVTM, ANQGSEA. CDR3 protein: CSVEDSTGALVAFF. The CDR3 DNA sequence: TGCAGCGTTGAAGACTCGACAGGGGCCCTCGTAGCTTTCTTT.

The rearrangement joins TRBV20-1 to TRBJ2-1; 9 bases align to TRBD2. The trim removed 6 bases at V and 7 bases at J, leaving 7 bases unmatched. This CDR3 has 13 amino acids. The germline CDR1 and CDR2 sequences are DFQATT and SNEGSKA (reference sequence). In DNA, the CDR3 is TGCAGTGCCAGGGTAGCGGGAGTAAATGAGCAGTTCTTC. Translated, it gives CSARVAGVNEQFF.

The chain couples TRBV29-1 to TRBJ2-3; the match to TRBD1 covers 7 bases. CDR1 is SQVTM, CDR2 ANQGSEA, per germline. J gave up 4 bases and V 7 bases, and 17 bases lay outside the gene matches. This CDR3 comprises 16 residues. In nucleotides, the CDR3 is TGCAGCGCCCCCGGCGGTATGACAGGGACCCCAGATACGCAGTATTTT. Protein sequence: CSAPGGMTGTPDTQYF.

In DNA, the CDR3 is TGCGCCAGCAGCTTTGGGCGACTCACAGATACGCAGTATTTT. Encoded protein: CASSFGRLTDTQYF. The V call is TRBV5-1, the J call TRBJ2-3; no firm D call. V lost 2 bases, J lost 2 bases, and 9 bases lay in between. This CDR3 is built from 14 residues. Germline lookup yields CDR1 SGHRS and CDR2 YFSETQ. The full variable domain, with the rest looked up from reference TRBV5-1 and TRBJ2-3, is KAGVTQTPRYLIKTRGQQVTLSCSPISGHRSVSWYQQTPGQGLQFLFEYFSETQRNKGNFPGRFSGRQFSNSRSEMNVSTLELGDSALYLCASSFGRLTDTQYFGPGTRLTVL.

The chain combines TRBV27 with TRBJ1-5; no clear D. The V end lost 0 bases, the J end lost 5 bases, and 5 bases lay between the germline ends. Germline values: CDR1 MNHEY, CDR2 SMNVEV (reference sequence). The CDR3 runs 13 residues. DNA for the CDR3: TGTGCCAGCAGTTTATCGAGGGATCAGCCCCAGCATTTT. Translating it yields CASSLSRDQPQHF.

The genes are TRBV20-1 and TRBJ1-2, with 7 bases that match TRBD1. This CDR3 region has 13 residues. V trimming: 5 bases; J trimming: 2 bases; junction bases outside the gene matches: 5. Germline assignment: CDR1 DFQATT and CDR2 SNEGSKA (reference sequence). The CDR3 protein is CSAPAQGNYGYTF. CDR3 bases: TGCAGTGCTCCCGCACAGGGGAACTATGGCTACACCTTC.

CDR3 bases: TGTGCCAGCAGTGAAAGGACAGGGAGCAATCAGCCCCAGCATTTT. This gives the protein CASSERTGSNQPQHF. This chain connects TRBV2 to TRBJ1-5; 8 bases map to TRBD1. The germline CDR1 and CDR2 sequences are SNHLY and FYNNEI. With 2 bases clipped from V and 1 base from J, the junction kept 1 base outside the gene matches. CDR3 length: 15 amino acids.

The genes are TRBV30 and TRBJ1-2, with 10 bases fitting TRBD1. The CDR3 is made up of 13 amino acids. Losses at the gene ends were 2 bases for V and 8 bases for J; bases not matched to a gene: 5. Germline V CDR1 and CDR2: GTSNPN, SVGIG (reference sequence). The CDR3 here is CAWSTGQGGGYTF. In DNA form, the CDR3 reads TGTGCCTGGAGTACCGGACAGGGGGGCGGCTACACCTTC.

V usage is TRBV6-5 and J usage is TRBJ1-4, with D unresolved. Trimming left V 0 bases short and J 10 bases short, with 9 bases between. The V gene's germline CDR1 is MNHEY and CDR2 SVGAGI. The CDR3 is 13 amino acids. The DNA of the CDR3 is TGTGCCAGCAGTTACTCGAATCCTGGAAAACTGTTTTTT. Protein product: CASSYSNPGKLFF.

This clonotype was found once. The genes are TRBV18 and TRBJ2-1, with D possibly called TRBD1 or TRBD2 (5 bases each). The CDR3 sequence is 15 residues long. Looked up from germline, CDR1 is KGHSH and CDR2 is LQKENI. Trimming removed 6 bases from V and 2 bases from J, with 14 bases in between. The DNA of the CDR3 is TGTGCCAGCTCCCAAGGGGCGGGCACCTACAATGAGCAGTTCTTC. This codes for CASSQGAGTYNEQFF.

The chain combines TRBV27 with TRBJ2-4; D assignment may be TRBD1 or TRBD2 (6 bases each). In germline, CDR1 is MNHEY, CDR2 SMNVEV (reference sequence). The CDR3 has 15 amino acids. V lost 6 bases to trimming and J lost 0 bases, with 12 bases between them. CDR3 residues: CASSPRGLAKNIQYF. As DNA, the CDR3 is TGTGCCAGCAGCCCACGGGGGCTAGCCAAAAACATTCAGTACTTC.

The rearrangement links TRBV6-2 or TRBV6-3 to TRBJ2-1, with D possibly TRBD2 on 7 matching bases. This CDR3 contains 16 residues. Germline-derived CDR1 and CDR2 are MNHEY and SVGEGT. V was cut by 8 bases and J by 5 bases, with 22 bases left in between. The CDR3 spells CASEFGGGGSDNEQFF. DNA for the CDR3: TGTGCCAGCGAGTTCGGGGGAGGGGGGTCCGACAATGAGCAGTTCTTC.

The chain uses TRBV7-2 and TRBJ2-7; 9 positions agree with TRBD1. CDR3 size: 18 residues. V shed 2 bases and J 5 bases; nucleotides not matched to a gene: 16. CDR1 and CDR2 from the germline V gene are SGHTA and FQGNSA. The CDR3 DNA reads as TGTGCCAGCAGCTTATTCTCCGGGGGGACAGGGTACTTCCACGAGCAGTACTTC. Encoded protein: CASSLFSGGTGYFHEQYF.

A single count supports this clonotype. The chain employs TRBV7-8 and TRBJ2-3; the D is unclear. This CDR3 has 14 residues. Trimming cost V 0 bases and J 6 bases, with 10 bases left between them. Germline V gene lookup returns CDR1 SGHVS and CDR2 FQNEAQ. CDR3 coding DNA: TGTGCCAGCAGCTTAGCCTCCCTTCTGGATACGCAGTATTTT. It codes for CASSLASLLDTQYF.

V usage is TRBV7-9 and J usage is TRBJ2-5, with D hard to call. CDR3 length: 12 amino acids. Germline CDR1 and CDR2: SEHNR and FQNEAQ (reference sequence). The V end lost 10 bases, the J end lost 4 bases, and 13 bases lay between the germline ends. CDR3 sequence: CAIDPRRETQYF. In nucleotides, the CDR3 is TGTGCCATTGACCCGAGGCGAGAGACCCAGTACTTC.

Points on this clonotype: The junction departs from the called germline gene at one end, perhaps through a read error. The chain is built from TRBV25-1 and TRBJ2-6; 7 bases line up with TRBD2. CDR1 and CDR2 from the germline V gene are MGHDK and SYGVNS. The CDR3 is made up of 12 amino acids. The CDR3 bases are TGTGCCAGCGGGACTATGGCCGACGTCCTGACTTTC. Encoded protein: CASGTMADVLTF.

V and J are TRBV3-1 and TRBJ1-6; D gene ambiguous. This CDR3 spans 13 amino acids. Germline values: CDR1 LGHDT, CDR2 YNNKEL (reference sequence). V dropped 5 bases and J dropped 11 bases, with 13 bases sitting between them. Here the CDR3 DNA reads TGTGCCAGCAGCTTACTTGCCGGGACACCCCTCCACTTT. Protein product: CASSLLAGTPLHF.

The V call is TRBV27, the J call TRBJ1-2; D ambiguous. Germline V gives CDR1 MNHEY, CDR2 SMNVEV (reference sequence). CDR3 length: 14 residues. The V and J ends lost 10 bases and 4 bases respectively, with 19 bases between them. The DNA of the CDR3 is TGTGCCACCTACTCTCCCCGGGAGGTCTATGGCTACACCTTC. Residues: CATYSPREVYGYTF.

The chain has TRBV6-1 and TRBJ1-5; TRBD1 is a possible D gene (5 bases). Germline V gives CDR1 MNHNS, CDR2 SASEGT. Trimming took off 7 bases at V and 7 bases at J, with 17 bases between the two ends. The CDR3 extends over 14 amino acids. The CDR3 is CASMQGPGDQPQHF. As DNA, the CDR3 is TGTGCCAGCATGCAGGGCCCGGGGGACCAGCCCCAGCATTTT.

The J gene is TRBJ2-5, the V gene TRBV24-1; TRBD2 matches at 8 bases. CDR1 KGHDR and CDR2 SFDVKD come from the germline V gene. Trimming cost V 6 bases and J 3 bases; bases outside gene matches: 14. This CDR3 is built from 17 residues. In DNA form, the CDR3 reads TGTGCCACCAGTCCCGGGGGGAGCCCAGCGGGAGAAGAGACCCAGTACTTC. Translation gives CATSPGGSPAGEETQYF.